A single sample gave rise to the 12 T cell receptor beta chains below, sequenced in a study of T cell changes during pregnancy in multiple sclerosis. Using immunoSEQ multiplex PCR, the repertoire was profiled, and TCRdb retains in-frame clones only, with some absent. The data hold about 60,000 clones, with about 92% observed a single time. Sequencing was performed on CD4+ T cells from peripheral blood mononuclear cells, taken in the second trimester of pregnancy. Every receptor here comes from a female donor with multiple sclerosis, enrolled in a pregnancy study.

This chain links TRBV5-5 with TRBJ2-7; 10 bases are a match to TRBD2. CDR1 and CDR2 (germline): SGHKS, YYEKEE (reference sequence). V dropped 3 bases and J dropped 3; count of bases not matched to a gene: 6. The CDR3 is made up of 15 amino acids. The CDR3 DNA reads as TGTGCCAGCAGCTCCCGCGCTAGCGGGAGCTACGAGCAGTACTTC. Translating gives CASSSRASGSYEQYF.

The chain is built from TRBV5-4 and TRBJ2-1; D ambiguous. V lost 1 base to trimming and J lost 5 bases, with 7 bases between them. The CDR3 is 13 amino acids. Germline lookup yields CDR1 SGHNT and CDR2 YYREEE (reference sequence). The CDR3 DNA is TGTGCCAGCAGCTTGCCAGGAAACAATGAGCAGTTCTTC. This codes for CASSLPGNNEQFF.

This chain joins TRBV18 and TRBJ1-1; D unclear. The V gene's germline CDR1 is KGHSH and CDR2 LQKENI. This CDR3 is built from 14 residues. With 5 bases removed from V and 3 bases from J, the gap between germline ends came to 13 bases. Here the CDR3 DNA reads TGTGCCAGCTCATCCAGGTGGGCTGACACTGAAGCTTTCTTT. The encoded protein is CASSSRWADTEAFF.

In this sample, this clone turned up once. The gene calls are TRBV19 and TRBJ1-5, with unresolved D. Per germline, CDR1 LNHDA and CDR2 SQIVND (reference sequence). The CDR3 is 15 residues long. The V end was cut by 1 base, the J end by 0 bases, with 7 bases between. The CDR3 here is CASSIGPNSNQPQHF. DNA of the CDR3: TGTGCCAGTAGTATAGGTCCTAATAGCAATCAGCCCCAGCATTTT.

This clone came up once. This chain connects TRBV6-1 to TRBJ1-2, with D possibly matching TRBD1 (5 bases). The CDR3 is 13 amino acids. The V and J ends lost 6 bases and 4 bases respectively, with 12 bases between them. Germline CDR1 and CDR2: MNHNS and SASEGT. The CDR3: CASRDSSSYGYTF. Written as DNA, the CDR3 is TGTGCCAGCAGAGACAGCAGCAGCTATGGCTACACCTTC.

In this sample, this clone turned up once. The chain has TRBV18 and TRBJ1-5, with D tentatively TRBD1 (5 bases). V lost 0 bases and J 4 bases, leaving 10 bases between the germline ends. The CDR3 covers 15 residues. CDR1 KGHSH and CDR2 LQKENI come from the germline V gene. CDR3 sequence reads: CASSPPGGPNQPQHF. CDR3 coding DNA: TGTGCCAGCTCACCACCCGGGGGACCTAATCAGCCCCAGCATTTT.

The chain employs TRBV7-2 and TRBJ1-4; D unclear. Germline CDR1 reads SGHTA; CDR2 reads FQGNSA. Trimming stripped 2 bases from V and 4 bases from J, with 5 bases between. CDR3 length: 13 amino acids. The CDR3 here is CASSLSNNEKLFF. The CDR3 nucleotides are TGTGCCAGCAGCTTATCCAATAATGAAAAACTGTTTTTT.

V and J are TRBV2 and TRBJ2-1, with TRBD2 identical over 8 bases. The CDR3 is 14 amino acids. Germline trimming cut 4 bases from V and 7 bases from J; bases unmatched to any gene: 6. Germline values: CDR1 SNHLY, CDR2 FYNNEI. The CDR3 is CASSGREVENEQFF. The CDR3 nucleotides are TGTGCCAGCAGTGGGCGGGAGGTTGAAAATGAGCAGTTCTTC.

The chain has TRBV19 and TRBJ1-5, with D perhaps matching TRBD1 (6 bases). This CDR3 region has 15 residues. With 4 bases removed from V and 8 bases from J, the gap between germline ends came to 18 bases. Germline loops: CDR1 LNHDA, CDR2 SQIVND (reference sequence). CDR3 bases: TGTGCCAGTAGTACCTCCGCGGGGGGCGGGGAGCCCCAGCATTTT. This codes for CASSTSAGGGEPQHF.

This clone was seen only once. V gene TRBV14 combines with J gene TRBJ2-1; 10 nucleotides match TRBD2. Germline V gives CDR1 SGHDN, CDR2 FVKESK. This CDR3 is built from 14 residues. With V trimmed by 1 base and J by 12 bases, 6 bases remained unmatched. CDR3 sequence: CASSQVLAGAGQFF. CDR3 DNA: TGTGCCAGCAGCCAAGTCCTAGCGGGGGCTGGGCAGTTCTTC.

The J gene is TRBJ2-7, the V gene TRBV2; a possible D gene is TRBD1 (5 bases). V lost 4 bases and J lost 2, with 12 bases in between. Germline V gene lookup returns CDR1 SNHLY and CDR2 FYNNEI. CDR3 size: 14 residues. The CDR3 region is CASSGGPNAYEQYF. As DNA, the CDR3 is TGTGCCAGCAGTGGGGGCCCCAACGCCTACGAGCAGTACTTC.

The chain is built from TRBV5-8 and TRBJ2-7; 8 bases fit TRBD2. Germline V CDR1 and CDR2: SGHTS, YDEGEE. CDR3 length equals 15 residues. The V segment lost 9 bases and the J segment 4 bases; nucleotides outside the gene matches: 15. The CDR3 region has the DNA TGTGCCACCACCCGGGGGGGGGTCGGCTTTTACGAGCAGTACTTC. It is translated as CATTRGGVGFYEQYF.